This T cell receptor (beta chain) was observed in a study of CXCR3-negative and CXCR3-positive naive CD8 T cells. Study-level results: Both naive subsets had comparably high diversity; memory CD8+ cells much lower. Surface CD5 was comparable between naive subsets; TCR strength was inferred from TRB CDR3 properties. Partly lower CXCR3 expression followed cryopreservation, and most assays relied on fresh PBMCs.

To note about this clonotype: The antigen remains undetermined.

5' RACE that incorporated UMI labels was used to prepare the TRB cDNA libraries. TCRdb re-called the 5' RACE reads and shows each CDR3 protein once, DNA omitted. This sample's clone table lists about 45,000 distinct CDR3 sequences. The germline V gene has CDR1 MRHNA and CDR2 SNTAGT. This CDR3 is built from 14 residues. The source of this sequence is a human donor in good health. Some clones in this sample may be carry-over from other donors' samples. The chain links TRBV6-4 to TRBJ2-3; the TCRdb D gene call, TRBD1, has no DNA to confirm it. Material: memory CD8+ T cells from blood. CDR3 residues: CASSDDGTMDTQYF.